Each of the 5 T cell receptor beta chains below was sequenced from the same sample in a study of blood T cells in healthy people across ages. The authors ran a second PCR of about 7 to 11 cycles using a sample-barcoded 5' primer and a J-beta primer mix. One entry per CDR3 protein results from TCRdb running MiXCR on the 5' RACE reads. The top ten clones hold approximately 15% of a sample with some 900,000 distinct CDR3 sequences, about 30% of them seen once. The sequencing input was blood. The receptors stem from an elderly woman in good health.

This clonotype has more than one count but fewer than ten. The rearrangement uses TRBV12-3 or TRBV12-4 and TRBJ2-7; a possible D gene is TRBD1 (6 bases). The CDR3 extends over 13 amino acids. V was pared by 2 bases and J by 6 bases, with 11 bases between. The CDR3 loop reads CASSLTGPGEQYF. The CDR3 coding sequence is TGTGCCAGCAGTTTAACAGGGCCCGGCGAGCAGTACTTC.

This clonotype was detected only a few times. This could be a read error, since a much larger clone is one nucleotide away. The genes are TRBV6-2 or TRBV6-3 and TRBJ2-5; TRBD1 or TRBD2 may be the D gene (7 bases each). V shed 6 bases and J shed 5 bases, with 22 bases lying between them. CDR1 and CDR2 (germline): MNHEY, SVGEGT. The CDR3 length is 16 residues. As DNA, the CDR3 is TGTGCCAGCAGCGCCCTACCAGGGGGGGAGGGGGAGACCCAGTACTTC. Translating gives CASSALPGGEGETQYF.

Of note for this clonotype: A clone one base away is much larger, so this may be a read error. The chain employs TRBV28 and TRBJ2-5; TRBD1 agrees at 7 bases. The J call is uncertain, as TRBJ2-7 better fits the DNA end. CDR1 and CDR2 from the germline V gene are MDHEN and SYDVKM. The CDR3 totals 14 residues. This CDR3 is CASRRQGVGYEQYF. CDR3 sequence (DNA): TGTGCCAGCAGGAGACAGGGTGTGGGCTACGAGCAGTACTTC.

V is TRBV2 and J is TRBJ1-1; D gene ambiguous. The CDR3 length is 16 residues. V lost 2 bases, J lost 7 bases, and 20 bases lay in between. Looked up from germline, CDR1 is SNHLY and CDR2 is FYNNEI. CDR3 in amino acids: CASSERRTADKSEAFF. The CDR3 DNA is TGTGCCAGCAGTGAAAGGCGAACAGCGGATAAGAGTGAAGCTTTCTTT.

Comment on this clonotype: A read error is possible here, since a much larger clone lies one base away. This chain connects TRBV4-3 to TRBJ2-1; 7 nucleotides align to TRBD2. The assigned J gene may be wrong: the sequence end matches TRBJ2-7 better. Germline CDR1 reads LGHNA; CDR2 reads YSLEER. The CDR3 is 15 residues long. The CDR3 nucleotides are TGCGCCAGCAGCCAAGATATTAAGCGGGGTAATGAGCAGTACTTC. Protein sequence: CASSQDIKRGNEQYF.